This entry concerns a single TCR beta chain. V was clipped by 0 bases and J by 1 base; unmatched bases: 1. Germline V gene data show CDR1 as SGHNT and CDR2 as YENEEA. There are 16 residues in the CDR3. Produced via immunoSEQ multiplex PCR; TCRdb's table is partial and in-frame only. The table shows almost 45,000 clones, with approximately 70% occurring only once. The source of the sample is a study of blood T cell repertoires in COVID-19. Study as a whole: Sources were T cells, B-cell-depleted T cells, or PBMCs; the material itself was cDNA or gDNA.

Input material: peripheral blood. The rearrangement joins TRBV11-3 to TRBJ2-2; 8 nucleotides line up with TRBD2. This receptor was identified in an elderly man with acute or convalescent COVID-19. The CDR3 DNA follows: TGTGCCAGCAGCTTAGACGGGAGGGGGAACACCGGGGAGCTGTTTTTT. Amino acids: CASSLDGRGNTGELFF.